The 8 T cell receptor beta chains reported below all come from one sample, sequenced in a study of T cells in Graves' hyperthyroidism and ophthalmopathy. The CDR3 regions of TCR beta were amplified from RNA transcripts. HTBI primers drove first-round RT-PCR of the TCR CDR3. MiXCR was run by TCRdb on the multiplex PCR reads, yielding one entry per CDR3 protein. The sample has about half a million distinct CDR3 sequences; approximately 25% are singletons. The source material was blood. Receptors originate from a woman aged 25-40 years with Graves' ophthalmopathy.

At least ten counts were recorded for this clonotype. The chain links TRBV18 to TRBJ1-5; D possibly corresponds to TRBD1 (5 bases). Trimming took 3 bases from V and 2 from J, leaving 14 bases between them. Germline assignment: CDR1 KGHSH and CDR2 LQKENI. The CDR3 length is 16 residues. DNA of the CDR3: TGTGCCAGCTCACCCGGACAACTGAGTGGCAATCAGCCCCAGCATTTT. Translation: CASSPGQLSGNQPQHF.

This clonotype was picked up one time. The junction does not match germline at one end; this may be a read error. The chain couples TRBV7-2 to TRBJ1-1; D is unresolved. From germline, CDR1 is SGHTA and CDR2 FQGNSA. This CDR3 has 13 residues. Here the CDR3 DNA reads TGTGCCAGCAGCTTAAAGATTCACACTGATGCTTTCTTT. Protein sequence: CASSLKIHTDAFF.

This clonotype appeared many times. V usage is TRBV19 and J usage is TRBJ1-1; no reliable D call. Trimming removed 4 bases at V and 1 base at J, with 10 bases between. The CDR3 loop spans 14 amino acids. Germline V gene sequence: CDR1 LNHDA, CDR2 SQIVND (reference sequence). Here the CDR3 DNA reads TGTGCCAGTAGTACTTACGCACGGAACACTGAAGCTTTCTTT. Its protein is CASSTYARNTEAFF.

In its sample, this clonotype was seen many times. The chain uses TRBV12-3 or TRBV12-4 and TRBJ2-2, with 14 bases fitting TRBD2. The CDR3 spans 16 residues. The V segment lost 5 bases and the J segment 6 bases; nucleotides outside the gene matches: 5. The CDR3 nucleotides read TGTGCCAGCAGTCTTCGACTAGCGGGGGGGCCCGGGGAGCTGTTTTTT. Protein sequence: CASSLRLAGGPGELFF.

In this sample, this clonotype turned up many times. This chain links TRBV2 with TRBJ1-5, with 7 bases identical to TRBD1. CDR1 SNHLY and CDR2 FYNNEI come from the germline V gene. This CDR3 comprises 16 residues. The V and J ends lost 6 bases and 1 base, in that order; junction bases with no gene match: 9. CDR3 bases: TGTGCCAGCAGCGCCAATCCGACAGGGAGCAATCAGCCCCAGCATTTT. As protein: CASSANPTGSNQPQHF.

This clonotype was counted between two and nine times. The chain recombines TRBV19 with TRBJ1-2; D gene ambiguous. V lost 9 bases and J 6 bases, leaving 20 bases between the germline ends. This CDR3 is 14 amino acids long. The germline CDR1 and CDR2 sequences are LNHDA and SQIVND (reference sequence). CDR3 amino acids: CASKPFGSLDGYTF. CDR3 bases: TGTGCCAGCAAGCCATTCGGGAGCCTCGATGGCTACACCTTC.

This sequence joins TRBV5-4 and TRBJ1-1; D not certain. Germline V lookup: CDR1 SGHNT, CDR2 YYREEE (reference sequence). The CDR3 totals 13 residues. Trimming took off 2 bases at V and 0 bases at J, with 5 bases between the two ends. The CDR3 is CASSFKMNTEAFF. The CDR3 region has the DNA TGTGCCAGCAGCTTCAAGATGAACACTGAAGCTTTCTTT.

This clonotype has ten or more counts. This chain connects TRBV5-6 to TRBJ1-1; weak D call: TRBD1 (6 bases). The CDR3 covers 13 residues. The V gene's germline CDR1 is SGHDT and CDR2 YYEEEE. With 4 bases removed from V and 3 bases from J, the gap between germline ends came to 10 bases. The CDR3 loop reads CASSHQGYTEAFF. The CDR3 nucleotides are TGTGCCAGCAGCCATCAGGGGTACACTGAAGCTTTCTTT. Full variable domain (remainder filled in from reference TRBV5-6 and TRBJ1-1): DAGVTQSPTHLIKTRGQQVTLRCSPKSGHDTVSWYQQALGQGPQFIFQYYEEEERQRGNFPDRFSGHQFPNYSSELNVNALLLGDSALYLCASSHQGYTEAFFGQGTRLTVV.